Presented here are 29 T cell receptor beta chains from one specimen sequenced in a study of monozygotic twins with inflammatory bowel disease. From the 5' RACE reads, TCRdb lists one entry per CDR3 protein and no DNA. In all, the sample yields 330,000 or so distinct CDR3 sequences. The sequenced material came from blood. The receptors were sampled from a human donor with ulcerative colitis or Crohn's disease, or a healthy co-twin of an affected twin (not recorded which).

J is TRBJ1-1 and V is TRBV29-1; the D call of TRBD1 rests on TCRdb alone, since no DNA is present to check it. CDR1 and CDR2 from the germline V gene are SQVTM and ANQGSEA. The CDR3 spans 14 residues. Here the CDR3 reads CSVVFGAVGTEAFF.

The V call is TRBV5-1, the J call TRBJ2-7; TCRdb reports TRBD2, a call that lacks DNA to check it against. CDR3 length equals 15 residues. Germline V gene sequence: CDR1 SGHRS, CDR2 YFSETQ. CDR3 sequence reads: CASSVSGASSYEQYF.

J is TRBJ2-1 and V is TRBV6-5; TCRdb indicates TRBD1, and absent DNA this call remains unverified. The CDR3 contains 16 residues. Germline lookup yields CDR1 MNHEY and CDR2 SVGAGI. The CDR3 protein is CASSYSDPWGGNEQFF.

CDR3 loop: CASSPTEAIYGYTF. The rearrangement joins TRBV5-6 to TRBJ1-2. Germline lookup yields CDR1 SGHDT and CDR2 YYEEEE. The CDR3 extends over 14 amino acids.

The CDR3 sequence: CDRSGRGLNQPQHF. J is TRBJ1-5 and V is TRBV7-9; TCRdb names TRBD1, which stays unverified in the absence of DNA. This CDR3 contains 14 residues. Germline loops: CDR1 SEHNR, CDR2 FQNEAQ (reference sequence).

The CDR3 spells CSASPLSGARGEQFF. The chain combines TRBV20-1 with TRBJ2-1; TCRdb returns TRBD1, unconfirmable since there is no DNA. Germline V gene sequence: CDR1 DFQATT, CDR2 SNEGSKA (reference sequence). This CDR3 is built from 15 residues.

The chain uses TRBV19 and TRBJ1-2; the D call of TRBD1 rests on TCRdb alone, since no DNA is present to check it. This CDR3 is 17 amino acids long. Germline V gives CDR1 LNHDA, CDR2 SQIVND (reference sequence). The CDR3 loop reads CASTPAGQGILIRGYTF. The full variable domain, its missing parts supplied by reference TRBV19 and TRBJ1-2, is DGGITQSPKYLFRKEGQNVTLSCEQNLNHDAMYWYRQDPGQGLRLIYYSQIVNDFQKGDIAEGYSVSREKKESFPLTVTSAQKNPTAFYLCASTPAGQGILIRGYTFGSGTRLTVV.

The rearrangement links TRBV20-1 to TRBJ1-3. The V gene's germline CDR1 is DFQATT and CDR2 SNEGSKA (reference sequence). The CDR3 has 14 amino acids. CDR3 in amino acids: CSARLQVAGNTIYF.

J is TRBJ2-7 and V is TRBV5-1; TCRdb outputs TRBD2, but without DNA this stays unchecked. Germline V gene data show CDR1 as SGHRS and CDR2 as YFSETQ. This CDR3 contains 14 residues. CDR3: CASSHGTSVLEQYF.

This chain connects TRBV28 to TRBJ2-7; TCRdb reports TRBD2, a call that lacks DNA to check it against. The germline CDR1 and CDR2 sequences are MDHEN and SYDVKM. The CDR3 length is 15 residues. CDR3 loop: CASSSTELAGAEQYF.

V is TRBV5-1 and J is TRBJ2-3; TCRdb's assignment of TRBD2 cannot be checked, as there is no DNA. The CDR3 has 16 residues. Germline-derived CDR1 and CDR2 are SGHRS and YFSETQ. The CDR3 sequence: CASSLGTSQRTDTQYF.

The V gene is TRBV28, the J gene TRBJ1-2; TCRdb lists TRBD1, though no DNA is available to test this call. This CDR3 spans 16 amino acids. CDR1 is MDHEN, CDR2 SYDVKM, per germline. CDR3 loop: CASSLRGPGTGFGYTF.

The rearrangement joins TRBV5-6 to TRBJ2-4. CDR1 is SGHDT and CDR2 is YYEEEE in the germline V gene. This CDR3 has 12 amino acids. The CDR3 loop reads CASSLGPNIQYF.

The rearrangement uses TRBV12-3 or TRBV12-4 and TRBJ2-3; TCRdb's D gene call, TRBD2, goes unchecked for lack of DNA. The CDR3 runs 18 residues. The CDR3 reads CASSLVAGGSFSTDTQYF.

The rearrangement uses TRBV30 and TRBJ1-1. This CDR3 contains 13 residues. Per the germline V gene, CDR1 is GTSNPN and CDR2 is SVGIG (reference sequence). The CDR3 sequence is CAWRRLENTEAFF.

V usage is TRBV3-1 and J usage is TRBJ1-5. Germline values: CDR1 LGHDT, CDR2 YNNKEL (reference sequence). This CDR3 has 12 residues. The CDR3 sequence is CASSHLGQPQHF. The whole variable domain, remainder taken from reference TRBV3-1 and TRBJ1-5, is DTAVSQTPKYLVTQMGNDKSIKCEQNLGHDTMYWYKQDSKKFLKIMFSYNNKELIINETVPNRFSPKSPDKAHLNLHINSLELGDSAVYFCASSHLGQPQHFGDGTRLSIL.

The chain joins TRBV5-1 to TRBJ1-1. Germline CDR1 reads SGHRS; CDR2 reads YFSETQ. The CDR3 is made up of 15 amino acids. This CDR3 reads CASSLTRERSTEAFF. The full variable domain, rest sourced from reference TRBV5-1 and TRBJ1-1, is KAGVTQTPRYLIKTRGQQVTLSCSPISGHRSVSWYQQTPGQGLQFLFEYFSETQRNKGNFPGRFSGRQFSNSRSEMNVSTLELGDSALYLCASSLTRERSTEAFFGQGTRLTVV.

The chain uses TRBV28 and TRBJ1-2. Germline V CDR1 and CDR2: MDHEN, SYDVKM. This CDR3 has 12 amino acids. Here the CDR3 reads CASSLLGYGYTF.

The genes are TRBV14 and TRBJ2-1. The CDR3 contains 14 residues. Germline V gene data show CDR1 as SGHDN and CDR2 as FVKESK. The CDR3: CASSLQSSYNEQFF.

This chain joins TRBV12-3 or TRBV12-4 and TRBJ1-1; the D call from TCRdb, TRBD1, cannot be confirmed without DNA. The CDR3 totals 15 residues. The CDR3 loop is CASSLVPRFGTEAFF.

This chain connects TRBV20-1 to TRBJ1-1; TCRdb lists TRBD1, though no DNA is available to test this call. Germline CDR1 is DFQATT and CDR2 is SNEGSKA (reference sequence). This CDR3 has 14 residues. CDR3 protein: CSARDRRGGTEAFF.

V gene TRBV20-1 combines with J gene TRBJ2-1; without DNA, the TCRdb call of TRBD2 cannot be checked. CDR3 size: 16 residues. CDR1 and CDR2 (germline): DFQATT, SNEGSKA (reference sequence). The CDR3: CSAGPGRGRRDNEQFF.

The CDR3 spells CSARRVGQGQPAPTGNTIYF. The chain has TRBV20-1 and TRBJ1-3; the TRBD1 assignment by TCRdb is unverifiable without DNA. The germline V gene has CDR1 DFQATT and CDR2 SNEGSKA (reference sequence). The CDR3 has 20 amino acids.

This chain uses TRBV28 with TRBJ1-5; TCRdb selects TRBD1, and the lack of DNA leaves this call unchecked. Per the germline V gene, CDR1 is MDHEN and CDR2 is SYDVKM. CDR3 length equals 13 residues. The CDR3 here is CASRQGPGQPQHF.

The chain links TRBV5-1 to TRBJ1-2; TCRdb indicates TRBD1, and absent DNA this call remains unverified. Germline assignment: CDR1 SGHRS and CDR2 YFSETQ. The CDR3 contains 15 residues. CDR3: CASSLEPGGTYGYTF.

The chain links TRBV5-1 to TRBJ1-2; TCRdb's D gene call, TRBD1, goes unchecked for lack of DNA. In germline, CDR1 is SGHRS, CDR2 YFSETQ. The CDR3 is 13 amino acids. CDR3 amino acids: CASSEVGAYGYTF.

The chain couples TRBV6-5 to TRBJ2-1; the TCRdb call, TRBD2, lacks DNA for checking. The CDR3 consists of 13 residues. Germline CDR1 is MNHEY and CDR2 is SVGAGI. The CDR3 region is CASALAGLNEQFF.

The chain joins TRBV27 to TRBJ2-7; TCRdb proposes TRBD1, but this gene call is untestable without DNA. The CDR3 covers 13 residues. Germline CDR1 and CDR2: MNHEY and SMNVEV (reference sequence). The CDR3 region is CATPGGDVYEQYF.

The rearrangement joins TRBV20-1 to TRBJ2-5; absent DNA, TCRdb's TRBD1 call cannot be checked. The CDR3 length is 14 residues. Per germline, CDR1 DFQATT and CDR2 SNEGSKA (reference sequence). This CDR3 reads CSARLQGERETQYF.